These 11 T cell receptor beta chains originate from one sample sequenced in a study of T cell changes during pregnancy in multiple sclerosis. This table comes from immunoSEQ multiplex PCR, and its TCRdb copy is limited to in-frame clones, with some not included. The sample carries 45,000 to 75,000 clones, approximately 92% recorded once. The material was peripheral blood, obtained in the first trimester of pregnancy. These receptors originate from a female donor with multiple sclerosis, enrolled in a pregnancy study.

The V and J genes are TRBV6-4 and TRBJ1-2; 9 bases map to TRBD1. This CDR3 is 15 amino acids long. Trimming removed 5 bases from V and 2 bases from J; junction bases left unmatched: 6. CDR1 MRHNA and CDR2 SNTAGT come from the germline V gene. DNA of the CDR3: TGTGCCAGCAGTCCGACCGACAGGGGGAACTATGGCTACACCTTC. This translates into CASSPTDRGNYGYTF.

The J gene is TRBJ2-5, the V gene TRBV5-6; D is possibly TRBD1 (5 bases). From germline, CDR1 is SGHDT and CDR2 YYEEEE. The CDR3 covers 14 residues. Deletions cut 0 bases from V and 7 bases from J, with 13 bases between. CDR3 loop: CASSLGQTSGTQYF. The CDR3 nucleotides read TGTGCCAGCAGCTTGGGACAGACCTCAGGGACCCAGTACTTC. Combining the CDR3 with reference TRBV5-6 and TRBJ2-5 gives the whole variable domain DAGVTQSPTHLIKTRGQQVTLRCSPKSGHDTVSWYQQALGQGPQFIFQYYEEEERQRGNFPDRFSGHQFPNYSSELNVNALLLGDSALYLCASSLGQTSGTQYFGPGTRLLVL.

The chain combines TRBV5-1 with TRBJ2-5, with D tentatively TRBD2 (6 bases). The last part of the DNA fits TRBJ2-7 better; the J call may be wrong. The CDR3 extends over 14 amino acids. Per germline, CDR1 SGHRS and CDR2 YFSETQ. CDR3 amino acids: CASSSMTSINEQYF. The CDR3 DNA reads as TGCGCCAGCAGCTCCATGACTAGTATCAACGAGCAGTACTTC.

V is TRBV5-4 and J is TRBJ1-2; D unclear. The CDR3 totals 15 residues. Germline CDR1 and CDR2: SGHNT and YYREEE (reference sequence). Trimming left V 4 bases short and J 4 bases short, with 17 bases between. The CDR3 region is CASSLAPGDGYGYTF. The CDR3, as DNA: TGTGCCAGCAGCCTAGCCCCCGGTGACGGCTATGGCTACACCTTC.

In its sample, this clone was seen once. This sequence joins TRBV6-1 and TRBJ2-7; 8 bases map to TRBD2. Per the germline V gene, CDR1 is MNHNS and CDR2 is SASEGT. The trim removed 8 bases at V and 1 base at J, leaving 10 bases unmatched. This CDR3 is 15 amino acids long. CDR3 loop: CASAGWIAGSYEQYF. The CDR3 coding sequence is TGTGCCAGCGCAGGGTGGATAGCGGGATCCTACGAGCAGTACTTC.

V usage is TRBV10-2 and J usage is TRBJ1-1; D possibly corresponds to TRBD1 (6 bases). The CDR3 has 12 residues. The germline V gene has CDR1 WSHSY and CDR2 SAAADI. V lost 6 bases and J lost 1, with 6 bases in between. CDR3 sequence (DNA): TGCGCCAGCAGGGACAGGAACACTGAAGCTTTCTTT. This encodes CASRDRNTEAFF.

This chain joins TRBV19 and TRBJ2-7; 7 nucleotides align to TRBD1. CDR1 is LNHDA and CDR2 is SQIVND in the germline V gene (reference sequence). Unmatched junction bases numbered 5, after V lost 3 bases and J lost 3 bases. CDR3 length: 14 residues. The CDR3 region has the DNA TGTGCCAGTAGTATTCGACAGGGAAGCTACGAGCAGTACTTC. This codes for CASSIRQGSYEQYF.

The V call is TRBV2, the J call TRBJ1-1; a possible D gene is TRBD1 (5 bases). The CDR3 consists of 13 residues. CDR1 SNHLY and CDR2 FYNNEI come from the germline V gene. V lost 9 bases to trimming and J lost 2 bases, with 13 bases between them. CDR3 loop: CASSRGGNTEAFF. CDR3 sequence (DNA): TGTGCCAGTTCGAGGGGAGGAAACACTGAAGCTTTCTTT.

The rearrangement joins TRBV9 to TRBJ1-4, with 8 bases that match TRBD1. The V and J ends lost 1 base and 4 bases, in that order; junction bases with no gene match: 3. This CDR3 has 15 residues. In germline, CDR1 is SGDLS, CDR2 YYNGEE. In DNA, the CDR3 is TGTGCCAGCAGCGTATCGACAGGGGTTAATGAAAAACTGTTTTTT. It is translated as CASSVSTGVNEKLFF.

The chain recombines TRBV4-1 with TRBJ2-7; 11 bases line up with TRBD2. Germline-derived CDR1 and CDR2 are MGHRA and YSYEKL. The ends lost 3 bases at V and 7 bases at J; junction bases unmatched: 2. The CDR3 is 13 residues long. In nucleotides, the CDR3 is TGCGCCAGCAGCCACAGACTAGCGGGAGAGCAGTACTTC. Its translation: CASSHRLAGEQYF.

The CDR3 DNA follows: TGTGCCAGTAGTATTCTCACCCAGGGGAGGGCACAAGAGACCCAGTACTTC. Translated: CASSILTQGRAQETQYF. V usage is TRBV19 and J usage is TRBJ2-5; tentative D call: TRBD2 (7 bases). The CDR3 loop spans 17 amino acids. V was cut by 3 bases and J by 2 bases, with 19 bases left in between. Germline assignment: CDR1 LNHDA and CDR2 SQIVND (reference sequence).